The 9 T cell receptor beta chains in this list originate from one sample, sequenced in a study of T cell clonotyping in hematopoietic cell transplantation. Assay: immunoSEQ multiplex PCR; the TCRdb copy retains only in-frame clones and omits some. The sample yields fewer than 40,000 clones, around 90% seen once. Source material: peripheral blood mononuclear cells. These receptors all stem from a woman aged 40 to 50 in good health. Some clones in this sample may be carry-over from other donors' samples.

In this sample, this clone turned up once. V is TRBV28 and J is TRBJ2-1, with D possibly being TRBD2 (6 bases). Between the trimmed V and J ends, which lost 8 bases and 4 bases, there was a span of 18 bases. CDR3 length: 15 residues. Germline CDR1 and CDR2: MDHEN and SYDVKM. The CDR3 protein is CASEKSRDFYNEQFF. Here the CDR3 DNA reads TGTGCCAGCGAAAAGAGCCGGGACTTTTACAATGAGCAGTTCTTC. The full variable domain, with the rest looked up from reference TRBV28 and TRBJ2-1, is DVKVTQSSRYLVKRTGEKVFLECVQDMDHENMFWYRQDPGLGLRLIYFSYDVKMKEKGDIPEGYSVSREKKERFSLILESASTNQTSMYLCASEKSRDFYNEQFFGPGTRLTVL.

The rearrangement uses TRBV30 and TRBJ2-1, with 13 bases fitting TRBD2. The CDR3 runs 18 residues. The germline gives CDR1 GTSNPN, CDR2 SVGIG (reference sequence). Germline trimming cut 0 bases from V and 0 bases from J; bases unmatched to any gene: 5. The CDR3 loop is CAWSVLGTSGTSYNEQFF. The CDR3 DNA reads as TGTGCCTGGAGTGTACTTGGGACTAGCGGGACCTCCTACAATGAGCAGTTCTTC.

This chain uses TRBV5-4 with TRBJ2-7, with D unresolved. Germline loops: CDR1 SGHNT, CDR2 YYREEE (reference sequence). The length of the CDR3 is 14 residues. Trimming took off 5 bases at V and 1 base at J, with 13 bases between the two ends. CDR3: CASRRDGASYEQYF. Here the CDR3 DNA reads TGTGCCAGCAGAAGGGATGGAGCATCCTACGAGCAGTACTTC.

This chain joins TRBV12-5 and TRBJ1-5, with D unclear. Trimming shortened V by 7 bases and J by 0 bases, and 10 bases separated the two germline ends. Germline CDR1 LGHNT, CDR2 FRNRAP. The CDR3 contains 14 residues. CDR3 region: CASAPMDSNQPQHF. DNA for the CDR3: TGTGCTAGTGCCCCGATGGATAGCAATCAGCCCCAGCATTTT.

CDR3: CASSSSGWDTEAFF. CDR3 in DNA: TGCGCCAGCAGCTCCTCAGGGTGGGACACTGAAGCTTTCTTT. This chain links TRBV5-1 with TRBJ1-1; a possible D gene is TRBD1 (5 bases). This CDR3 comprises 14 residues. Germline CDR1 reads SGHRS; CDR2 reads YFSETQ. Deletions cut 3 bases from V and 3 bases from J, with 12 bases between.

The V gene is TRBV30, the J gene TRBJ1-2, with no clear D. The V end was cut by 5 bases, the J end by 3 bases, with 7 bases between. CDR3 length: 11 amino acids. Germline CDR1 reads GTSNPN; CDR2 reads SVGIG (reference sequence). CDR3 sequence: CAWDGHYGYTF. The CDR3 bases are TGTGCCTGGGACGGCCACTATGGCTACACCTTC. The full variable domain, in which reference TRBV30 and TRBJ1-2 provide the parts outside the CDR3, is SQTIHQWPATLVQPVGSPLSLECTVEGTSNPNLYWYRQAAGRGLQLLFYSVGIGQISSEVPQNLSASRPQDRQFILSSKKLLLSDSGFYLCAWDGHYGYTFGSGTRLTVV.

V usage is TRBV28 and J usage is TRBJ1-5; 9 bases map to TRBD1. CDR1 is MDHEN, CDR2 SYDVKM, per germline. The CDR3 contains 17 residues. The V and J ends lost 7 bases and 3 bases, in that order; junction bases with no gene match: 13. For the CDR3, the DNA is TGTGCCAGCAATCCAAAAAGGGACAGGGATCCCAATCAGCCCCAGCATTTT. This encodes CASNPKRDRDPNQPQHF.

A single count supports this clone. The genes are TRBV30 and TRBJ1-2; possibly TRBD1 for D (6 bases). CDR1 is GTSNPN and CDR2 is SVGIG in the germline V gene (reference sequence). This CDR3 region has 14 residues. The V end was cut by 0 bases, the J end by 3 bases, with 11 bases between. The CDR3 here is CAWSVRGADYGYTF. DNA of the CDR3: TGTGCCTGGAGTGTACGGGGGGCCGACTATGGCTACACCTTC.

This sequence joins TRBV10-3 and TRBJ2-5; the match to TRBD2 covers 7 bases. The CDR3 runs 14 residues. Germline CDR1 is ENHRY and CDR2 is SYGVKD. Trimming took 2 bases from V and 2 from J; bases not matched to a gene: 2. The CDR3 here is CAISEGGVQETQYF. CDR3 DNA: TGTGCCATCAGTGAGGGGGGGGTTCAAGAGACCCAGTACTTC.